Detailed here is one TCR beta chain. This sample is part of a study of blood T cell repertoires in COVID-19. Original processing notes: Using reference gene primer amplification, nucleated cell counts were estimated. Generated by immunoSEQ multiplex PCR, the TCRdb table keeps only in-frame clones and is missing some. V and J calls and clone size come straight from that table; D and trimming were deduced from the DNA. The sample includes around 100,000 clones, approximately 88% of them seen just once. The germline gives CDR1 LGHDT, CDR2 YNNKEL (reference sequence). Trimming took 3 bases from V and 10 from J, leaving 7 bases between them. CDR3 length: 11 residues.

This TCR derives from a human donor in a cohort sampled during active COVID-19. Specimen: peripheral blood. The rearrangement links TRBV3-1 (or the pseudogene TRBV3-2) to TRBJ2-1; D gene ambiguous. CDR3 sequence: CASSQGWEQFF. In DNA form, the CDR3 reads TGTGCCAGCAGCCAGGGCTGGGAGCAGTTCTTC.